The 21 T cell receptor beta chains given below trace back to one sample, sequenced in a study of T cell repertoires in cytomegalovirus infection. TCRdb reprocessed the reads via MiXCR and lists one record per CDR3 protein. In the table there are about 230,000 distinct CDR3 sequences, over 20% of which are singletons. What was sequenced was CD8+ T cells from PBMCs. The receptor set was obtained from a human donor in good health (CMV status not recorded). Some clones in this sample may be carry-over from other donors' samples.

The sample holds many counts of this clonotype. The chain combines TRBV7-2 with TRBJ2-3; the match to TRBD2 covers 13 bases. Germline lookup yields CDR1 SGHTA and CDR2 FQGNSA. There are 16 residues in the CDR3. J was trimmed by 4 bases and V by 5 bases; bases with no gene match: 6. The CDR3: CASSPTSGGAPDTQYF. As DNA, the CDR3 is TGTGCCAGCAGCCCAACTAGCGGGGGGGCCCCAGATACGCAGTATTTT.

J is TRBJ2-7 and V is TRBV29-1; 7 nucleotides agree with TRBD2. Germline-derived CDR1 and CDR2 are SQVTM and ANQGSEA. V gave up 1 base and J gave up 3 bases; unmatched junction bases: 6. This CDR3 spans 14 amino acids. CDR3 nucleotides: TGCAGCGTTGAAGGGTGGGGGGGATTCTACGAGCAGTACTTC. This encodes CSVEGWGGFYEQYF.

The chain has TRBV7-4 and TRBJ2-3; possibly TRBD1 for D (5 bases). Germline loops: CDR1 SGHVT, CDR2 SQSDAQ. CDR3 size: 16 residues. Trimming took off 2 bases at V and 12 bases at J, with 24 bases between the two ends. The DNA for the CDR3 is TGTGCCAGCAGCTTATACAACACCCAGGGATACGCCAACCAGTATTTT. Its translation: CASSLYNTQGYANQYF.

The chain uses TRBV5-6 and TRBJ1-2; D is unclear. The V gene's germline CDR1 is SGHDT and CDR2 YYEEEE. The V gene lost 0 bases and the J gene lost 8 bases, with 8 bases spanning the gap. The CDR3 totals 12 residues. As DNA, the CDR3 is TGTGCCAGCAGCTTGGGGGAGCTCGGCTACACCTTC. Its translation is CASSLGELGYTF.

V is TRBV20-1 and J is TRBJ2-5; D not resolved. V gave up 3 bases and J gave up 5 bases, with 7 bases separating them. The CDR3 sequence is 11 residues long. CDR1 is DFQATT, CDR2 SNEGSKA, per germline (reference sequence). The CDR3 DNA follows: TGCAGTGCTAGCGAGACCGAGACCCAGTACTTC. Its protein product is CSASETETQYF.

Only a few counts were recorded for this clonotype. The chain is built from TRBV11-2 and TRBJ1-1; 8 bases fit TRBD1. This CDR3 comprises 15 residues. Germline values: CDR1 SGHAT, CDR2 FQNNGV. The V segment lost 7 bases and the J segment 5 bases; nucleotides outside the gene matches: 12. The CDR3 sequence: CASTPSGGQGTEAFF. In DNA, the CDR3 is TGTGCCAGCACCCCGTCAGGGGGCCAAGGGACTGAAGCTTTCTTT.

This rearrangement joins TRBV11-3 to TRBJ2-3, with D perhaps matching TRBD2 (5 bases). From germline, CDR1 is SGHNT and CDR2 YENEEA. V was cut by 3 bases and J by 4 bases, with 11 bases left in between. This CDR3 is 14 amino acids long. CDR3 amino acids: CASSFGPGADTQYF. CDR3 coding DNA: TGTGCCAGCAGCTTCGGACCCGGGGCAGATACGCAGTATTTT. The full variable domain, in which reference TRBV11-3 and TRBJ2-3 provide the parts outside the CDR3, is EAGVVQSPRYKIIEKKQPVAFWCNPISGHNTLYWYLQNLGQGPELLIRYENEEAVDDSQLPKDRFSAERLKGVDSTLKIQPAELGDSAVYLCASSFGPGADTQYFGPGTRLTVL.

This clonotype was seen many times. The chain carries TRBV7-8 and TRBJ1-5; D is perhaps TRBD1 (5 bases). The germline CDR1 and CDR2 sequences are SGHVS and FQNEAQ. This CDR3 has 16 residues. Deletions cut 4 bases from V and 8 bases from J, with 21 bases between. This chain's CDR3 is CASSSLGPGTLEPQHF. The CDR3, as DNA: TGTGCCAGCAGCTCCTTAGGTCCAGGGACCTTAGAGCCCCAGCATTTT.

The J gene is TRBJ2-2, the V gene TRBV7-9, with TRBD1 matching 10 bases. CDR3 length equals 15 residues. Germline V CDR1 and CDR2: SEHNR, FQNEAQ (reference sequence). The trim removed 5 bases at V and 1 base at J, leaving 1 base unmatched. The CDR3 here is CASSGQGGNTGELFF. The CDR3 DNA reads TGTGCCAGCAGCGGACAGGGGGGGAACACCGGGGAGCTGTTTTTT.

This clonotype was seen a handful of times. This chain uses TRBV4-1 with TRBJ2-2; 9 bases line up with TRBD2. Germline V CDR1 and CDR2: MGHRA, YSYEKL. The CDR3 is 16 amino acids. V was pared by 0 bases and J by 7 bases, with 6 bases of the junction left unmatched. The CDR3 region is CASSQDARGGSGELFF. DNA of the CDR3: TGCGCCAGCAGCCAAGATGCGCGGGGGGGCAGCGGGGAGCTGTTTTTT.

This clonotype has a handful of counts. The chain couples TRBV4-2 to TRBJ2-5; 11 bases are a match to TRBD1. V shed 0 bases, J shed 3 bases, and the junction held 9 bases outside the gene matches. Germline CDR1 LGHNA, CDR2 YNFKEQ. The length of the CDR3 is 18 residues. This CDR3 is CASSQEGGQGVAEETQYF. CDR3 DNA sequence: TGTGCCAGCAGCCAAGAGGGGGGACAGGGGGTCGCCGAAGAGACCCAGTACTTC.

The V call is TRBV2, the J call TRBJ2-5, with D perhaps matching TRBD2 (5 bases). This CDR3 contains 13 residues. Per the germline V gene, CDR1 is SNHLY and CDR2 is FYNNEI. V dropped 9 bases and J dropped 3 bases, with 14 bases sitting between them. DNA of the CDR3: TGTGCCAGGGAGGAACAGCCAAAAGAGACCCAGTACTTC. Its translation is CAREEQPKETQYF.

This clonotype appeared a few times. V and J are TRBV15 and TRBJ1-2; the D gene is possibly TRBD1 (5 bases). V was cut by 0 bases and J by 8 bases, with 16 bases left in between. The CDR3 spans 15 residues. Looked up from germline, CDR1 is LNHNV and CDR2 is YYDKDF (reference sequence). Written as DNA, the CDR3 is TGTGCCACCAGCAGAGATTCACAGGTTTCTCAGGGCTACACCTTC. The encoded protein is CATSRDSQVSQGYTF.

The J gene is TRBJ2-7, the V gene TRBV29-1; D remains ambiguous. Per the germline V gene, CDR1 is SQVTM and CDR2 is ANQGSEA. The V end lost 4 bases, the J end lost 2 bases, and 12 bases lay between the germline ends. CDR3 length equals 13 residues. CDR3 residues: CSVVPWSAYEQYF. The CDR3 nucleotides are TGCAGCGTTGTGCCTTGGTCCGCCTACGAGCAGTACTTC.

The chain recombines TRBV27 with TRBJ1-2; TRBD1 matches 8 bases. V dropped 5 bases and J dropped 0; count of bases not matched to a gene: 8. Germline CDR1 reads MNHEY; CDR2 reads SMNVEV (reference sequence). CDR3 length equals 16 residues. The CDR3, as DNA: TGTGCCAGCAGTAAAAATGACAGGGGTACTAACTATGGCTACACCTTC. It encodes CASSKNDRGTNYGYTF.

This chain links TRBV19 with TRBJ2-7; 11 bases are shared with TRBD2. The V gene end was trimmed by 4 bases and the J gene end by 6 bases; junction bases not matched to a gene: 2. The length of the CDR3 is 13 residues. Germline lookup yields CDR1 LNHDA and CDR2 SQIVND (reference sequence). CDR3 in amino acids: CASSKGLAVEQYF. The CDR3 region has the DNA TGTGCCAGTAGTAAGGGACTAGCGGTCGAGCAGTACTTC.

This clonotype was picked up many times. The V and J genes are TRBV6-5 and TRBJ2-7; 9 bases line up with TRBD1. The V segment lost 1 base and the J segment 5 bases; nucleotides outside the gene matches: 3. This CDR3 is built from 14 residues. In germline, CDR1 is MNHEY, CDR2 SVGAGI. The CDR3 region has the DNA TGTGCCAGCAGTTACTGGACAGGGGCTGACGAGCAGTACTTC. The encoded protein is CASSYWTGADEQYF.

For this clonotype: A much larger clone lies one base from this, so it may be a read error. The chain has TRBV6-5 and TRBJ1-2, with unresolved D. This CDR3 is 12 amino acids long. Between the trimmed V and J ends, which lost 4 bases and 9 bases, there was a span of 12 bases. Germline CDR1 reads MNHEY; CDR2 reads SVGAGI. CDR3 sequence reads: CASSSSQACYTF. In nucleotides, the CDR3 is TGTGCCAGCAGTTCGTCCCAGGCGTGCTACACCTTC.

The J gene is TRBJ2-5, the V gene TRBV6-8; D not resolved. Germline V CDR1 and CDR2: MNHGY, SAAAGT. This CDR3 has 16 residues. V dropped 3 bases and J dropped 0 bases, with 14 bases sitting between them. The DNA of the CDR3 is TGTGCCAGCAGTTATAGGAACAGTCCTTACCAAGAGACCCAGTACTTC. This encodes CASSYRNSPYQETQYF.

The chain has TRBV7-9 and TRBJ2-4, with D possibly TRBD1 on 6 matching bases. Trimming left V 4 bases short and J 8 bases short, with 12 bases between. This CDR3 region has 13 residues. CDR1 and CDR2 (germline): SEHNR, FQNEAQ (reference sequence). CDR3 coding DNA: TGTGCCAGCAGCTCTAGGGACACTGACATTCAGTACTTC. This codes for CASSSRDTDIQYF.

The sample holds a few counts of this clonotype. V is TRBV28 and J is TRBJ2-1, with 7 bases identical to TRBD1. The J segment lost 8 bases and the V segment lost 5 bases, leaving 24 bases of the junction unmatched. The CDR3 is 19 amino acids. In germline, CDR1 is MDHEN, CDR2 SYDVKM. For the CDR3, the DNA is TGTGCCAGCAGTGTCAACAGCCCCGCCCCGGGACAGCCGTGGGATGAGCAGTTCTTC. Translating gives CASSVNSPAPGQPWDEQFF.